This entry features one TCR beta chain sequence. Its antigen is unidentified. The same CDR3 also results from other DNA sequences found in this sample. A CD45RA-negative memory subset and a CD45RA+ naive subset were separated from the CD4+ cells. The method was immunoSEQ multiplex PCR; TCRdb's version includes in-frame clones alone and lacks a portion of them. This table holds more than 2 million clones, approximately 94% found once. This entry is derived from a study of shared clonotypes between healthy human individuals. Study-wide context: Researchers drew samples from a couple of women and a few men aged 18 to 49. Used for every donor were three CD4 naive, three CD4 memory, two CD8 naive and one CD8 memory plate.

Study results and caveats: A generally larger estimated richness was seen in naive subsets than in memory subsets.

This receptor was obtained from a man between 18 and 29 years old in good health. Sequencing was performed on naive CD4+ T cells sorted from blood. Subset noted: CD45RA+ positively selected.

The CDR3 nucleotides are TGTGCCAGCAGCCCCCGGGGCCCCTCCTACGAGCAGTACTTC. It specifies CASSPRGPSYEQYF. The genes are TRBV7-9 and TRBJ2-7; either TRBD1 or TRBD2 may supply D (5 bases each). Trimming shortened V by 5 bases and J by 0 bases, and 11 bases separated the two germline ends. Germline CDR1 is SEHNR and CDR2 is FQNEAQ (reference sequence). There are 14 residues in the CDR3.